This entry lists 6 T cell receptor beta chains sequenced from one sample in a study of blood T cells in healthy people across ages. Primers used in a second PCR of about 6 to 11 cycles were a sample-barcoded 5' primer and a J-beta primer mix. TCRdb fed the 5' RACE reads into MiXCR, producing one record per CDR3 protein. The sample carries approximately 1,000,000 distinct CDR3 sequences, over 35% recorded once. Sequencing used blood. The receptors were sampled from an older woman in good health.

This clonotype was recorded once. The V gene is TRBV10-3, the J gene TRBJ1-2, with TRBD1 identical over 7 bases. This CDR3 spans 13 amino acids. Germline CDR1 reads ENHRY; CDR2 reads SYGVKD. The ends lost 4 bases at V and 4 bases at J; junction bases unmatched: 3. The CDR3 DNA sequence: TGTGCCATCAGTGGAGGGGGCTTCTATGGCTACACCTTC. Protein product: CAISGGGFYGYTF.

This chain joins TRBV27 and TRBJ1-2; 8 bases are a match to TRBD1. The CDR3 sequence is 14 residues long. Germline trimming cut 2 bases from V and 3 bases from J; bases unmatched to any gene: 2. Germline V gene lookup returns CDR1 MNHEY and CDR2 SMNVEV (reference sequence). The CDR3 DNA is TGTGCCAGCAGTTTAAGGGACAGGCACTATGGCTACACCTTC. It translates to CASSLRDRHYGYTF.

The chain combines TRBV4-2 with TRBJ1-5; D is perhaps TRBD1 (6 bases). V lost 4 bases to trimming and J lost 5 bases, with 15 bases between them. Germline CDR1 reads LGHNA; CDR2 reads YNFKEQ. The CDR3 totals 15 residues. CDR3 nucleotides: TGTGCCAGCAGCCGGCCGGGACAAACATATCAGCCCCAGCATTTT. Its translation is CASSRPGQTYQPQHF.

As to this clonotype: Just one base apart from a much larger clone, this may be a read error. V usage is TRBV29-1 and J usage is TRBJ2-1, with 7 positions matching TRBD1. This CDR3 spans 14 amino acids. The germline gives CDR1 SQVTM, CDR2 ANQGSEA. The ends lost 7 bases at V and 3 bases at J; junction bases unmatched: 9. CDR3 DNA sequence: TGCAGCGCACTGGGACAGCTCATCTACAATGAGCAGTTCTTC. It is translated as CSALGQLIYNEQFF.

In its sample, this clonotype was seen many times. The chain is built from TRBV12-3 or TRBV12-4 and TRBJ2-3, with unresolved D. The ends were cut back, 6 bases at V and 3 bases at J, with 4 bases in the middle. The CDR3 contains 11 residues. The CDR3 sequence: CASRLTDTQYF. CDR3 sequence (DNA): TGTGCCAGCAGGCTGACAGATACGCAGTATTTT.

The chain has TRBV11-3 and TRBJ2-3; D ambiguous. Trimming took off 0 bases at V and 4 bases at J, with 5 bases between the two ends. Germline CDR1 and CDR2: SGHNT and YENEEA. The CDR3 sequence is 13 residues long. Written as DNA, the CDR3 is TGTGCCAGCAGCTTAGAAGAAGCAGATACGCAGTATTTT. Its protein product is CASSLEEADTQYF.